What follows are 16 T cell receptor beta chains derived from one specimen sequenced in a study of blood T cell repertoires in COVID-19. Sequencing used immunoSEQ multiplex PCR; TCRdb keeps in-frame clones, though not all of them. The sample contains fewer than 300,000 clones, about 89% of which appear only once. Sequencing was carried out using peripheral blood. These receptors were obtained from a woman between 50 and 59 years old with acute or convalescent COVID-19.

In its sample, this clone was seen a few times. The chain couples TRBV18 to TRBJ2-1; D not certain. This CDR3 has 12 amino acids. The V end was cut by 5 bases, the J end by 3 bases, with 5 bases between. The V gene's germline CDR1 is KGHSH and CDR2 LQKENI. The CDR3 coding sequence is TGTGCCAGCTCATCAGACTACAATGAGCAGTTCTTC. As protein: CASSSDYNEQFF. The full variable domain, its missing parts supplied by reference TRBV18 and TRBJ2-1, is NAGVMQNPRHLVRRRGQEARLRCSPMKGHSHVYWYRQLPEEGLKFMVYLQKENIIDESGMPKERFSAEFPKEGPSILRIQQVVRGDSAAYFCASSSDYNEQFFGPGTRLTVL.

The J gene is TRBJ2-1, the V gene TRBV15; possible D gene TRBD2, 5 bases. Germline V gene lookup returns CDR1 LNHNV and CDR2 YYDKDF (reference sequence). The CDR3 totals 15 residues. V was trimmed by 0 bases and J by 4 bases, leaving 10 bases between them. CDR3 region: CATSRDGRTYNEQFF. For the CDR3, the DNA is TGTGCCACCAGCAGAGATGGCAGGACTTACAATGAGCAGTTCTTC.

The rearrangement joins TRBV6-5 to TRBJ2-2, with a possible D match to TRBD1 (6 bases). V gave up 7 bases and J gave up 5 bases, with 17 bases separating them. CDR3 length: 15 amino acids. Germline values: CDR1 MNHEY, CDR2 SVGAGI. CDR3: CASTTRAGATGELFF. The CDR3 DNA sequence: TGTGCCAGCACCACCAGGGCAGGGGCAACCGGGGAGCTGTTTTTT.

The CDR3 spells CASSLSVNTEAFF. CDR3 sequence (DNA): TGTGCCAGCAGCTTATCAGTGAACACTGAAGCTTTCTTT. The chain carries TRBV7-9 and TRBJ1-1; unclear D gene. The germline gives CDR1 SEHNR, CDR2 FQNEAQ (reference sequence). The CDR3 is made up of 13 amino acids. Trimming took 2 bases from V and 0 from J, leaving 4 bases between them.

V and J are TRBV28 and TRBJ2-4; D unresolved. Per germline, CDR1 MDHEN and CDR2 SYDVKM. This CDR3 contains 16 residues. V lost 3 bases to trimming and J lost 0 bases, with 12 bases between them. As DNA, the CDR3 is TGTGCCAGCAGTTTTTTTCTATCGATAGCCAAAAACATTCAGTACTTC. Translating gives CASSFFLSIAKNIQYF.

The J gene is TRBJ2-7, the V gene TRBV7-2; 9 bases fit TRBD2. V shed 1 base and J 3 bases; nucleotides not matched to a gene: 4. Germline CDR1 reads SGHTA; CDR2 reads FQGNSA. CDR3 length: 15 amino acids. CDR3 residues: CASSLGLAEHYEQYF. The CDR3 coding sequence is TGTGCCAGCAGCTTAGGACTAGCGGAACACTACGAGCAGTACTTC.

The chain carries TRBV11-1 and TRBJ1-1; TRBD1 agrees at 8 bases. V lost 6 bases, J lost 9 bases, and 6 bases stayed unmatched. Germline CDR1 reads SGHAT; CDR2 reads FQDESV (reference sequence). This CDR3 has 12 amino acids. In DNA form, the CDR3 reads TGTGCCAGCAGACCGGGACAGGCGAAAGCTTTCTTT. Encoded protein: CASRPGQAKAFF. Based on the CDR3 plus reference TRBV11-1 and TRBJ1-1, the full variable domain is EAEVAQSPRYKITEKSQAVAFWCDPISGHATLYWYRQILGQGPELLVQFQDESVVDDSQLPKDRFSAERLKGVDSTLKIQPAELGDSAMYLCASRPGQAKAFFGQGTRLTVV.

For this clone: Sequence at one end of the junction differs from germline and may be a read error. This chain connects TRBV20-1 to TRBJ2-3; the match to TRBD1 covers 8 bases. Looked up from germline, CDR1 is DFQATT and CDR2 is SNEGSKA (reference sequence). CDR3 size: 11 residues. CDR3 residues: CSAREGTGQDF. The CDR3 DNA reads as TGCAGTGCTAGAGAAGGGACAGGCCAAGATTTT.

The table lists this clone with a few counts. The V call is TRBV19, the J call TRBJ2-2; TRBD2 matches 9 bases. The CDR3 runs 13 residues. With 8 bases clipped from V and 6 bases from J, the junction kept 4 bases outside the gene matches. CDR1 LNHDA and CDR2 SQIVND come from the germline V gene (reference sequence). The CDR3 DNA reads TGTGCCAGTCAGCGGGAGGTCCCCGGGGAGCTGTTTTTT. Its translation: CASQREVPGELFF.

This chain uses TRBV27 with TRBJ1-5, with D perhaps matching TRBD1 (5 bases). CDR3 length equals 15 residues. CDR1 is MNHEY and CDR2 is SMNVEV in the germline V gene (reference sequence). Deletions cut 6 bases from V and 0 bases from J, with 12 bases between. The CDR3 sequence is CASRKTVDSNQPQHF. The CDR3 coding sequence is TGTGCCAGCAGAAAGACAGTAGATAGCAATCAGCCCCAGCATTTT.

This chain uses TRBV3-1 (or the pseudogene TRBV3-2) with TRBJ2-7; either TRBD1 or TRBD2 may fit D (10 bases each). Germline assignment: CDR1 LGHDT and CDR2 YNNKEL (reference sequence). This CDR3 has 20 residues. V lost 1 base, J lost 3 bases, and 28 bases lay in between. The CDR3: CASSQGRDRGLLAGCYEQYF. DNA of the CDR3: TGTGCCAGCAGCCAAGGCCGAGACAGGGGGCTACTAGCGGGATGCTACGAGCAGTACTTC.

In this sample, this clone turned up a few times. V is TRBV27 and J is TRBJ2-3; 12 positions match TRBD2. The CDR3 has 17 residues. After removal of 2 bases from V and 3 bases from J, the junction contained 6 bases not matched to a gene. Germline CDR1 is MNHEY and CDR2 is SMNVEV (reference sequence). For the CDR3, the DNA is TGTGCCAGCAGTTTACTAGCGGGAGGGCCAACGACAGATACGCAGTATTTT. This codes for CASSLLAGGPTTDTQYF.

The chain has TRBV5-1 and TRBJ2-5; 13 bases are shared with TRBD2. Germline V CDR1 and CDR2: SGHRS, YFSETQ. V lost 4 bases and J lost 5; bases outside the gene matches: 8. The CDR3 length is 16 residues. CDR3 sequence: CASSPGLAGEVETQYF. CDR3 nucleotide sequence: TGCGCCAGCAGCCCAGGACTAGCGGGAGAGGTGGAGACCCAGTACTTC.

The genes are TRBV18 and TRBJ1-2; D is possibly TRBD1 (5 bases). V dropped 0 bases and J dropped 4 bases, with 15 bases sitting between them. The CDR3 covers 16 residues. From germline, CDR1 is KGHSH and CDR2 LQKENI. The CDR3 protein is CASSPPFAGYGYGYTF. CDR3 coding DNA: TGTGCCAGCTCACCACCGTTTGCAGGGTATGGCTATGGCTACACCTTC.

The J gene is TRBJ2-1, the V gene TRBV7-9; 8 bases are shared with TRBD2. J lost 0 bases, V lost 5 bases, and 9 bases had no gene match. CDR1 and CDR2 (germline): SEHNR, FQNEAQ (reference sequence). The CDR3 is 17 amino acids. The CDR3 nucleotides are TGTGCCAGCAGCCTATCCTCGAGCGGGAGCTCCTACAATGAGCAGTTCTTC. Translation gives CASSLSSSGSSYNEQFF.

The CDR3 region is CASSQERNGGRGYTEAFF. CDR3 nucleotides: TGCGCCAGCAGCCAAGAGAGGAACGGTGGCAGGGGGTACACTGAAGCTTTCTTT. The rearrangement joins TRBV4-1 to TRBJ1-1; 7 bases match TRBD1. Germline values: CDR1 MGHRA, CDR2 YSYEKL. This CDR3 is 18 amino acids long. V lost 0 bases, J lost 3 bases, and 13 bases stayed unmatched.